Listed here are 14 T cell receptor beta chains from one sample, sequenced in a study of T cell responses to AZD1222 COVID-19 vaccine. Sequencing was performed with immunoSEQ multiplex PCR; in TCRdb, only in-frame clones are kept and a portion is missing. The sample yields fewer than 120,000 clones, 94% seen once. The specimen was peripheral blood, collected 28 days after the second AZD1222 dose. These TCRs come from an adult who received the AZD1222 COVID-19 vaccine.

The chain employs TRBV6-6 and TRBJ2-2; D ambiguous. Germline-derived CDR1 and CDR2 are MNHNY and SVGAGI (reference sequence). This CDR3 is built from 13 residues. Trimming left V 7 bases short and J 3 bases short, with 9 bases between. The CDR3 nucleotides are TGTGCCAGCATCCCCCTCTACACCGGGGAGCTGTTTTTT. Its protein product is CASIPLYTGELFF.

The genes are TRBV6-5 and TRBJ1-2; D uncertain. V was pared by 0 bases and J by 5 bases, with 10 bases between. The CDR3 is 14 amino acids. Germline V gene sequence: CDR1 MNHEY, CDR2 SVGAGI. CDR3 bases: TGTGCCAGCAGTTACTCTATCCGGCCGTATGGCTACACCTTC. Its protein product is CASSYSIRPYGYTF.

The CDR3, as DNA: TGTGCCAGCAGCCAAGAGTTTAACTACGAGCAGTACTTC. Translated: CASSQEFNYEQYF. This chain uses TRBV14 with TRBJ2-7; D not certain. Trimming cost V 0 bases and J 3 bases, with 6 bases left between them. The CDR3 consists of 13 residues. CDR1 and CDR2 from the germline V gene are SGHDN and FVKESK.

V is TRBV29-1 and J is TRBJ2-1, with 10 nucleotides matching TRBD2. Germline CDR1 SQVTM, CDR2 ANQGSEA. The CDR3 length is 15 residues. J was trimmed by 7 bases and V by 4 bases; bases with no gene match: 10. CDR3 region: CSVGTLAGVFNEQFF. In DNA, the CDR3 is TGCAGCGTTGGGACGCTAGCGGGAGTATTTAATGAGCAGTTCTTC.

The rearrangement uses TRBV27 and TRBJ2-7; D may be TRBD1 (6 bases). V dropped 5 bases and J dropped 4 bases, with 12 bases sitting between them. Per germline, CDR1 MNHEY and CDR2 SMNVEV (reference sequence). The CDR3 runs 13 residues. CDR3 region: CASSRTASYEQYF. CDR3 nucleotides: TGTGCCAGCAGTAGGACAGCGAGTTACGAGCAGTACTTC.

V usage is TRBV7-9 and J usage is TRBJ2-4, with a possible D match to TRBD2 (6 bases). With 5 bases removed from V and 0 bases from J, the gap between germline ends came to 11 bases. The CDR3 consists of 15 residues. Germline CDR1 SEHNR, CDR2 FQNEAQ (reference sequence). CDR3 bases: TGTGCCAGCAGCGCGGGGCTATTAGCCAAAAACATTCAGTACTTC. It specifies CASSAGLLAKNIQYF.

CDR3 loop: CASNKQGWNSPLHF. In DNA form, the CDR3 reads TGTGCCAGCAACAAACAGGGGTGGAATTCACCCCTCCACTTT. The chain has TRBV11-2 and TRBJ1-6; 7 bases agree with TRBD1. V gave up 7 bases and J gave up 7 bases; unmatched junction bases: 7. The CDR3 is made up of 14 amino acids. The V gene's germline CDR1 is SGHAT and CDR2 FQNNGV. Drawing the rest from reference TRBV11-2 and TRBJ1-6, the complete variable domain is EAGVAQSPRYKIIEKRQSVAFWCNPISGHATLYWYQQILGQGPKLLIQFQNNGVVDDSQLPKDRFSAERLKGVDSTLKIQPAKLEDSAVYLCASNKQGWNSPLHFGNGTRLTVT.

The chain has TRBV6-5 and TRBJ2-7; TRBD1 matches at 7 bases. This CDR3 is 15 amino acids long. Per germline, CDR1 MNHEY and CDR2 SVGAGI. V lost 7 bases to trimming and J lost 5 bases; unmatched junction nucleotides: 14. The DNA for the CDR3 is TGTGCCAGCAAGGGGGCTGCCCGGAATCTCGACGAGCAGTACTTC. Translated, it gives CASKGAARNLDEQYF.

The chain carries TRBV27 and TRBJ2-1, with D uncertain. CDR1 is MNHEY, CDR2 SMNVEV, per germline (reference sequence). V was trimmed by 6 bases and J by 6 bases, leaving 12 bases between them. The length of the CDR3 is 13 residues. CDR3 amino acids: CASSPGELNEQFF. CDR3 nucleotide sequence: TGTGCCAGCAGCCCCGGAGAGCTCAATGAGCAGTTCTTC.

This chain connects TRBV7-9 to TRBJ2-2, with D tentatively TRBD2 (6 bases). Germline V gene data show CDR1 as SEHNR and CDR2 as FQNEAQ (reference sequence). This CDR3 is built from 17 residues. The ends were cut back, 4 bases at V and 0 bases at J, with 15 bases in the middle. CDR3 sequence reads: CASSSGGRVPNTGELFF. CDR3 bases: TGTGCCAGCAGCTCCGGAGGGCGCGTTCCGAACACCGGGGAGCTGTTTTTT.

The V gene is TRBV2, the J gene TRBJ1-2; 8 bases line up with TRBD1. Germline lookup yields CDR1 SNHLY and CDR2 FYNNEI. Trimming removed 3 bases from V and 3 bases from J; junction bases left unmatched: 3. The CDR3 contains 14 residues. In DNA form, the CDR3 reads TGTGCCAGCAGTGATAAGGACAGGGACTATGGCTACACCTTC. Translation: CASSDKDRDYGYTF.

The rearrangement joins TRBV7-9 to TRBJ2-1; D is unresolved. Germline V gives CDR1 SEHNR, CDR2 FQNEAQ (reference sequence). The CDR3 runs to 14 residues. V was clipped by 4 bases and J by 5 bases, with 12 bases between them. The CDR3 protein is CASSYGPVNNEQFF. The CDR3 DNA reads as TGTGCCAGCAGCTACGGGCCAGTCAACAATGAGCAGTTCTTC. The variable domain in full, completed from reference TRBV7-9 and TRBJ2-1, reads DTGVSQNPRHKITKRGQNVTFRCDPISEHNRLYWYRQTLGQGPEFLTYFQNEAQLEKSRLLSDRFSAERPKGSFSTLEIQRTEQGDSAMYLCASSYGPVNNEQFFGPGTRLTVL.

The chain combines TRBV27 with TRBJ2-2; the D gene is possibly TRBD1 (5 bases). The CDR3 length is 15 residues. Germline V gives CDR1 MNHEY, CDR2 SMNVEV (reference sequence). Trimming took 4 bases from V and 4 from J, leaving 13 bases between them. CDR3 protein: CASSSLRDTTGELFF. For the CDR3, the DNA is TGTGCCAGCAGTTCCCTCAGGGATACCACCGGGGAGCTGTTTTTT.

V is TRBV5-1 and J is TRBJ2-2, with 9 bases fitting TRBD1. The ends lost 4 bases at V and 5 bases at J; junction bases unmatched: 9. Germline V lookup: CDR1 SGHRS, CDR2 YFSETQ. The CDR3 has 16 residues. CDR3: CASSAYRGLQTGELFF. The CDR3 DNA follows: TGCGCCAGCAGCGCCTACAGGGGGCTCCAAACCGGGGAGCTGTTTTTT.